This TCR beta chain was recovered during a study of regulatory T cells in long-lasting Graves disease. For the study at large: Those Graves' patients who were newly diagnosed had been on antithyroid drugs under 3 months.

This clonotype has more than one count but fewer than ten. This CDR3 is 16 amino acids long. J was trimmed by 8 bases and V by 0 bases; bases with no gene match: 7. Germline V gene data show CDR1 as SGHDT and CDR2 as YYEEEE. Both iRepertoire HTBI primers and Arm-PCR of CDR3 regions were used to build the TCR beta libraries. TCRdb re-called the multiplex PCR reads with MiXCR, one entry per CDR3 protein. Of 550,000 to 700,000 distinct CDR3 sequences detected, roughly a sixth appear once; the ten largest clones hold around 12%. Time point described: newly diagnosed GD, antithyroid drugs for less than 3 months. From RNA extracted from PBMCs, the TCR library was made. An endocrinology department in Xi'an, China, recruited the patients. The sample also formed part of further work on T cells in Graves' hyperthyroidism and ophthalmopathy. Per that paper: Stable disease denoted Graves' hyperthyroidism without ophthalmopathy progression within 18 months.

This receptor was identified in a man aged 18 to 29 with Graves disease. The rearrangement uses TRBV5-6 and TRBJ2-1; 11 bases map to TRBD2. The sequenced sample was peripheral blood mononuclear cells (PBMCs), obtained at new diagnosis, from a patient treated with antithyroid drugs. The CDR3 sequence is CASSLVVSGRGHEQFF. CDR3 coding DNA: TGTGCCAGCAGCTTGGTCGTTAGCGGGAGGGGCCATGAGCAGTTCTTC.